This TCR beta chain was recorded in a study of blood T cell repertoires in COVID-19. Across the whole study: PBMCs, B-cell-depleted T cells, or T cells were the source of the cDNA or gDNA that made up the material.

In Seattle, patients joined the study during active infection and were tracked longitudinally. This CDR3 is 12 amino acids long. The germline gives CDR1 MDHEN, CDR2 SYDVKM. Trimming cost V 5 bases and J 4 bases, with 8 bases left between them. Generated by immunoSEQ multiplex PCR, the TCRdb table keeps only in-frame clones and is missing some. The table lists roughly 340,000 clones, about nine tenths of them singletons, with just under 7.5% in the top ten. This clone turned up a few times. The sequenced sample was peripheral blood. This TCR was sampled from a woman in her 70s with COVID-19, enrolled during active disease. V and J are TRBV28 and TRBJ1-2; D not certain. The CDR3 is CASSGEFYGYTF. The CDR3 nucleotides read TGTGCCAGCAGTGGAGAATTCTATGGCTACACCTTC.